This T cell receptor (beta chain) is from a study of cytomegalovirus exposure and HLA in healthy donors. Whole-study results and caveats: What a later analysis showed was that several of the most significant clusters appeared linked to common viral pathogens. It was reportedly the case that the classifier diagnosed cytomegalovirus status with high specificity and sensitivity. Earlier analysis looked at TCR beta V segments, and most were productive about 90% or about 30% of the time.

The V end was cut by 6 bases, the J end by 0 bases, with 8 bases between. Germline lookup yields CDR1 SNHLY and CDR2 FYNNEI. The CDR3 totals 13 residues. On this clone itself: The antigen remains undetermined.

The PCR made use of 60 Vbeta and 13 Jbeta primers. Sequencing used immunoSEQ multiplex PCR; TCRdb keeps in-frame clones, though not all of them. The repertoire holds more than 90,000 clones, approximately 58% seen once, with roughly 2% in the top ten. This TCR was sampled from a woman aged 25-40 years in good health and CMV-seronegative. Sequenced material: PBMCs. The chain employs TRBV2 and TRBJ1-2; tentative D call: TRBD1 (5 bases). The CDR3 loop is CASRETANYGYTF. The CDR3 DNA reads as TGTGCCAGCAGGGAGACAGCTAACTATGGCTACACCTTC.